These 3 T cell receptor beta chains originate from one sample sequenced in a study of spatial heterogeneity in lung cancer. TCRdb ran MiXCR on the 5' RACE reads and lists one entry per CDR3 protein. Of about 38,000 distinct CDR3 sequences listed, less than 6% were seen once; the top ten hold approximately 10%. Time point in this sample: sample taken at primary tumor resection. Material for sequencing was whole RNA from tumor, nontumor lung or frozen PBMC, left unsorted. The material sequenced was PBMCs, taken at surgery. The receptor source for this set is a male donor with early-stage non-small cell lung cancer.

This clonotype was observed many times. The chain carries TRBV6-5 and TRBJ1-6; a weak D match, TRBD1 (6 bases). V shed 5 bases and J shed 0 bases, with 11 bases lying between them. This CDR3 spans 16 amino acids. Germline lookup yields CDR1 MNHEY and CDR2 SVGAGI. CDR3 sequence (DNA): TGTGCCAGCAGTCGGACAGCCGTCTCCTATAATTCACCCCTCCACTTT. Encoded protein: CASSRTAVSYNSPLHF.

The chain has TRBV20-1 and TRBJ2-7; D might be TRBD1 (6 bases). Germline V CDR1 and CDR2: DFQATT, SNEGSKA (reference sequence). The CDR3 totals 14 residues. Trimming took 0 bases from V and 3 from J, leaving 12 bases between them. The CDR3 loop is CSARDLRTVYEQYF. The CDR3 DNA is TGCAGTGCTAGAGATTTACGGACAGTCTACGAGCAGTACTTC.

The rearrangement links TRBV7-6 to TRBJ1-3; 7 bases agree with TRBD1. The CDR3 runs 17 residues. V lost 4 bases, J lost 0 bases, and 9 bases stayed unmatched. Germline V gives CDR1 SGHVS, CDR2 FNYEAQ. The CDR3, as DNA: TGTGCCAGCAGCTCCCCTTACAGGGGCCTCTCTGGAAACACCATATATTTT. It is translated as CASSSPYRGLSGNTIYF.